The rows below give T cell receptor beta chains drawn from one sample of a study of T cell responses to AZD1222 COVID-19 vaccine. Method: immunoSEQ multiplex PCR; TCRdb's copy keeps in-frame clones and lacks some. This table holds around 120,000 clones, approximately 90% found once. The sequencing used peripheral blood, collected on day 0 of AZD1222 vaccination. Receptors originate from an adult in good health. The CDR3 runs from the conserved cysteine through the conserved F or W. Each record gives: J gene, clone size, D gene, V gene, CDR3 DNA, CDR3 protein. D genes are given only for firm matches. Clone size appears in some rows only: once, few, many, or a class for an expanded clone.

TRBJ1-6,NA,TRBD1,TRBV28,TGTGCCAGCAGTTTTACGAGGGGGCGTTCACCCCTCCACTTT,CASSFTRGRSPLHF
TRBJ2-1,once,NA,TRBV7-2,TGTGCCAGCAGCGGGTTTGGGAGCTCCTACAATGAGCAGTTCTTC,CASSGFGSSYNEQFF
TRBJ2-5,NA,NA,TRBV11-2,TGTGCCAGCAGACCTGGACAACAAGAGACCCAGTACTTC,CASRPGQQETQYF
TRBJ1-4,NA,NA,TRBV5-1,TGCGCCAGCAAGGCCCAATTGGCAGATAATGAAAAACTGTTTTTT,CASKAQLADNEKLFF
TRBJ1-4,NA,NA,TRBV4-1,TGCGCCAGCAGCCAAGAAAGTCCTAGGGGAAGGGTCGGGGAAAAACTGTTTTTT,CASSQESPRGRVGEKLFF
TRBJ2-3,NA,NA,TRBV10-2,TGCGCCAGCAGCCTTACCATTGGGACATCAGAATACCGCACAGATACGCAGTATTTT,CASSLTIGTSEYRTDTQYF
TRBJ1-4,NA,NA,TRBV6-1,TGTGCCAGCAGTGATACGGGTTTAAATGAAAAACTGTTTTTT,CASSDTGLNEKLFF
TRBJ2-7,NA,TRBD2,TRBV3-1/TRBV3-2,TGTGCCAGCAGCCCAGGAGGACTAGCGGAGAATTACGAGCAGTACTTC,CASSPGGLAENYEQYF
TRBJ1-3,few,NA,TRBV5-6,TGTGCCAGCAGCTTGGGGGGAAACACCATATATTTT,CASSLGGNTIYF
TRBJ2-3,NA,NA,TRBV4-3,TGCGCCAGCAGCCAGAGCATAGCAGGGGGGGGCACAGATACGCAGTATTTT,CASSQSIAGGGTDTQYF
TRBJ2-1,NA,NA,TRBV4-3,TGCGCCAGCAGCCAAGGTTTAGGTTCCTACAATGAGCAGTTCTTC,CASSQGLGSYNEQFF
TRBJ2-7,NA,NA,TRBV6-5,TGTGCCAGCAGTTTGTGGCCCACCAACTACGAGCAGTACTTC,CASSLWPTNYEQYF
TRBJ1-4,NA,TRBD1,TRBV24-1,TGTGCCACCAGTGATGGGACAGATGAAAAACTGTTTTTT,CATSDGTDEKLFF
TRBJ2-1,NA,NA,TRBV18,TGTGCCAGCTCACCACTCGATGGGAACAATGAGCAGTTCTTC,CASSPLDGNNEQFF
TRBJ1-5,NA,NA,TRBV27,TGTGCCAGCAGTTACCCTAATGGATGTGGGGAAGATAGTAGCAATCAGCCCCAGCATTTT,CASSYPNGCGEDSSNQPQHF
TRBJ2-2,NA,NA,TRBV24-1,TGTGCCACCAGTTTGGAATACACCGGGGAGCTGTTTTTT,CATSLEYTGELFF
TRBJ2-7,NA,NA,TRBV30,TGTGCCTGGAGTACTCGGGACGAGCAGTACTTC,CAWSTRDEQYF
TRBJ1-1,NA,NA,TRBV14,TGTGCCAGCAGCCAAGATATTCGCGTAGCTTTCTTT,CASSQDIRVAFF
TRBJ1-2,medium-sized,TRBD1,TRBV9,TGTGCCAGCAGCGTAGATCAGGGGGAAGAGGAGGGCTACACCTTC,CASSVDQGEEEGYTF
TRBJ1-5,NA,TRBD1,TRBV4-1,TGCGCCAGCAGCCAAGACGGGACAGGGGGCACTCAGCCCCAGCATTTT,CASSQDGTGGTQPQHF
TRBJ2-7,NA,NA,TRBV3-1/TRBV3-2,TGTGCCAGCAGCCCCCGAAACCCGGGGCAGGGATACTCCTACGAGCAGTACTTC,CASSPRNPGQGYSYEQYF
TRBJ2-2,few,NA,TRBV5-1,TGCGCCAGCAGCTTGGTATTACAGGCGGCCACCGGGGAGCTGTTTTTT,CASSLVLQAATGELFF
TRBJ2-7,NA,NA,TRBV5-4,TGTGCCAGCAGCTTGGATTCTCAGGAGGTCTACGAGCAGTACTTC,CASSLDSQEVYEQYF
TRBJ2-1,NA,NA,TRBV7-2,TGTGCCAGCAGCTCGAGCATTAGCGATGAGCAGTTCTTC,CASSSSISDEQFF
TRBJ1-4,NA,NA,TRBV5-1,TGCGCCAGCAGCTTGGTAGCTCCGAATGAAAAACTGTTTTTT,CASSLVAPNEKLFF
TRBJ2-2,NA,TRBD2,TRBV5-1,TGCGCCAGCAGACAAGGACTAGCCGCCATCGAGCTGTTTTTT,CASRQGLAAIELFF
TRBJ2-1,NA,TRBD2,TRBV29-1,TGCAGCGTTGATGCCAGCGGGAGTCTCAATGAGCAGTTCTTC,CSVDASGSLNEQFF
TRBJ2-3,NA,NA,TRBV7-9,TGTGCCAGCAGCAGAAGACTAGACACAGATACGCAGTATTTT,CASSRRLDTDTQYF
TRBJ1-6,NA,NA,TRBV11-2,TGTGCCAGCAGCTTAGGGACTCCTCACGCCCTATATTCACCCCTCCACTTT,CASSLGTPHALYSPLHF
TRBJ1-3,NA,NA,TRBV3-1/TRBV3-2,TGTGCCAGCAGCCAAACCGGGGGTTCTGGAAACACCATATATTTT,CASSQTGGSGNTIYF
TRBJ1-1,NA,TRBD1,TRBV10-1,TGCGCCAGCAGCGCCGGGACAGGGGGCACTGAAGCTTTCTTT,CASSAGTGGTEAFF
TRBJ2-5,many,TRBD2,TRBV4-3,TGCGCCAGCAGCCAAGAGGCCAGCGGGGGGTGGGAGACCCAGTACTTC,CASSQEASGGWETQYF
TRBJ2-1,NA,TRBD2,TRBV10-2,TGCGCCAGCAGTGAGTCCGGGAGCGGGGGGGCCGGGCATGAGCAGTTCTTC,CASSESGSGGAGHEQFF
TRBJ1-2,NA,NA,TRBV20-1,TGCAGTGCTTTTGCCGTAGGCTACACCTTC,CSAFAVGYTF
TRBJ1-2,NA,TRBD1,TRBV5-6,TGTGCCAGCAGCGGGACTGGGACAGGGGTCGGCTACACCTTC,CASSGTGTGVGYTF
TRBJ2-7,NA,TRBD2,TRBV7-8,TGTGCCAGCAGCTTAGGCGGGAGCGGGTCCTACGAGCAGTACTTC,CASSLGGSGSYEQYF
TRBJ2-3,NA,TRBD2,TRBV2,TGTGCCAGCAGTGATCTAGCGGGAGGGGTGGATACGCAGTATTTT,CASSDLAGGVDTQYF
TRBJ2-3,NA,TRBD2,TRBV6-5,TGTGCCAGCAGCCTTAGCGGGAGAGCAGATACGCAGTATTTT,CASSLSGRADTQYF
TRBJ1-2,NA,TRBD1,TRBV29-1,TGCAGCGTTGAAGATCAGGGACAGGGTTACGGCTACACCTTC,CSVEDQGQGYGYTF
TRBJ1-5,NA,NA,TRBV28,TGTGCCAGCAGGCACAGGGCCCTAACAGGCCCTGGCCCCCAGCATTTT,CASRHRALTGPGPQHF
TRBJ1-5,NA,TRBD1,TRBV28,TGTGCCAGCAGTTATAGGGACAGGGGATACGATCGAGGCAATCAGCCCCAGCATTTT,CASSYRDRGYDRGNQPQHF
TRBJ2-1,few,NA,TRBV6-5,TGTGCCAGCAGGGCCCGGGGTGAGCAGTTCTTC,CASRARGEQFF
TRBJ2-7,NA,NA,TRBV6-5,TGTGCCAGCAGTTACGTCGGGGGCCGGACCTACGAGCAGTACTTC,CASSYVGGRTYEQYF
TRBJ1-4,NA,NA,TRBV5-6,TGTGCCAGCAGCTTCTTGGCAGCAACTAATGAAAAACTGTTTTTT,CASSFLAATNEKLFF
TRBJ1-2,NA,NA,TRBV4-3,TGCGCCAGCAGCCAAGTCGGAGGGTCCTTTGGCTACACCTTC,CASSQVGGSFGYTF
TRBJ2-7,NA,NA,TRBV27,TGTGCCAGCAGTTTAACAGGGTCCTACGAGCAGTACTTC,CASSLTGSYEQYF
TRBJ1-5,NA,NA,TRBV19,TGTGCCAGTAGTATTGTCCGGGTTAGCAATCAGCCCCAGCATTTT,CASSIVRVSNQPQHF
TRBJ1-3,NA,NA,TRBV19,TGTGCCAGTAGTATTTGGGTTCTGACTGGAAACACCATATATTTT,CASSIWVLTGNTIYF
TRBJ2-1,NA,TRBD2,TRBV4-3,TGCGCCAGCAGCGGACGGCACACTAGCGGGAGCTCCTACAATGAGCAGTTCTTC,CASSGRHTSGSSYNEQFF
TRBJ1-2,NA,TRBD1,TRBV5-1,TGCGCCAGCAGCTTCGACAGGGGAGACTATGGCTACACCTTC,CASSFDRGDYGYTF
TRBJ1-2,NA,NA,TRBV4-3,TGCGCCAGCAGCCAGGGGTGGACTAACTATGGCTACACCTTC,CASSQGWTNYGYTF
TRBJ2-5,NA,NA,TRBV7-2,TGTGCCAGCAGCAGGAAAGCAAGAGAGGGACAGTACTTC,CASSRKAREGQYF
TRBJ2-5,NA,TRBD2,TRBV7-2,TGTGCCAGCAGCTTAGTCCTACCTAGCGGGAAGGGAGAGACCCAGTACTTC,CASSLVLPSGKGETQYF
TRBJ2-7,NA,NA,TRBV5-6,TGTGCCAGCAGCGGGGGGACAGCCCTCGAGCAGTACTTC,CASSGGTALEQYF
TRBJ1-3,NA,NA,TRBV18,TGTGCCAGCTCACCAAGTTCCCGAGACAGCTCTGGAAACACCATATATTTT,CASSPSSRDSSGNTIYF
TRBJ2-3,NA,NA,TRBV7-9,TGTGCCAGCAGCTCAAGGACAGAGGAAGATACGCAGTATTTT,CASSSRTEEDTQYF
TRBJ2-5,few,TRBD1,TRBV6-5,TGTGCCAGCAGTTCCGCCGGGACAGCCCAAGAGACCCAGTACTTC,CASSSAGTAQETQYF
TRBJ2-1,NA,NA,TRBV10-3,TGTGCCATCAGTGAAACGGGCAACAATGAGCAGTTCTTC,CAISETGNNEQFF